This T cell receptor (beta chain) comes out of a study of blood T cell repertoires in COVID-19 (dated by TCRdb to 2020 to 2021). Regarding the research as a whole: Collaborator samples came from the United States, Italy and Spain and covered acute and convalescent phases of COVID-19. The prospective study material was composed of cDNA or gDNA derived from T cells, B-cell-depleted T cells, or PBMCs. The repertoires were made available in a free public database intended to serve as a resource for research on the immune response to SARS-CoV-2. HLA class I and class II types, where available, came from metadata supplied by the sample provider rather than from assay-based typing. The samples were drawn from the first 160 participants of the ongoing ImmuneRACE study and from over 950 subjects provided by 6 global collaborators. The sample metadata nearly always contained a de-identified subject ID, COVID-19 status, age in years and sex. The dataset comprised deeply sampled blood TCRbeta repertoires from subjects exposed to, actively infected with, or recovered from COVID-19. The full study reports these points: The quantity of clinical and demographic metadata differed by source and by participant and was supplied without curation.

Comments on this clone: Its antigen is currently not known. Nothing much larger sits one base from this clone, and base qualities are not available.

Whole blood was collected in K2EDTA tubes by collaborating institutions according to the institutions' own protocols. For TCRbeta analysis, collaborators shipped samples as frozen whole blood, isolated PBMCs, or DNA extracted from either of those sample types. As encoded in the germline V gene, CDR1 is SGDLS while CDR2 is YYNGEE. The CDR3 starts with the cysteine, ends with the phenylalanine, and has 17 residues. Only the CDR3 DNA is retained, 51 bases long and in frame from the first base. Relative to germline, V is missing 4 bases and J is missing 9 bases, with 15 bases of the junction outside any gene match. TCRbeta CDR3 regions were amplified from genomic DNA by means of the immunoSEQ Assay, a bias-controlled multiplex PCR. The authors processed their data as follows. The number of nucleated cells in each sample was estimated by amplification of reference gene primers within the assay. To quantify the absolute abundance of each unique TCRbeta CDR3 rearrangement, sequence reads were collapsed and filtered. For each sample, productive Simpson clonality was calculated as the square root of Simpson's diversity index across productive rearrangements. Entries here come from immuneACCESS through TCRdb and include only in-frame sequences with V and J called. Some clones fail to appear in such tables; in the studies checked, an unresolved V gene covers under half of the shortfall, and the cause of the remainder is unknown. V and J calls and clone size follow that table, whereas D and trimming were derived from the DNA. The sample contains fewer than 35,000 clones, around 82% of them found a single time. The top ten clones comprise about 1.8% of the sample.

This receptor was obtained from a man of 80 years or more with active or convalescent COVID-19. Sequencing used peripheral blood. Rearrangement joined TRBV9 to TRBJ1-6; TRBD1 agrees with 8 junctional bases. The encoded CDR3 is CASSSAGTTGDFSPLHF. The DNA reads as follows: TGTGCCAGCAGCTCAGCAGGGACGACAGGGGATTTTTCACCCCTCCACTTT.